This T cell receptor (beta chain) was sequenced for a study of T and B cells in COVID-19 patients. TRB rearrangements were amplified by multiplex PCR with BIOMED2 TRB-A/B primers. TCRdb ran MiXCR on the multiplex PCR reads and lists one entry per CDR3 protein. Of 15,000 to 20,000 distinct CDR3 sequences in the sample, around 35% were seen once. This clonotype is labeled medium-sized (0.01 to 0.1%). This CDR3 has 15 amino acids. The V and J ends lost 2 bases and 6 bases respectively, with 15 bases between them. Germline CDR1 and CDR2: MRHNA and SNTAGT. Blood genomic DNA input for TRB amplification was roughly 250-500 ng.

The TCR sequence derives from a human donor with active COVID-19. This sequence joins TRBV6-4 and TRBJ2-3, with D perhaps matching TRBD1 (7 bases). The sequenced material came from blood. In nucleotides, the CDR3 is TGTGCCAGCAGTGACGTGGAGGGGGCGAGGGATACGCAGTATTTT. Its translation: CASSDVEGARDTQYF.